This passage covers 27 T cell receptor beta chains from one sample sequenced in a study of cytomegalovirus exposure and HLA in healthy donors. 13 Jbeta primers and 60 Vbeta primers were used for the PCR. Libraries were prepared by immunoSEQ multiplex PCR; TCRdb keeps only in-frame clonotypes and omits some of them. The sample yields more than 200,000 clones, about 74% seen once. Sequenced material: PBMCs. The receptor set was obtained from a man aged 40-50 years in good health and CMV-seronegative.

The chain uses TRBV4-2 and TRBJ2-1; 12 bases are shared with TRBD2. Germline V gene data show CDR1 as LGHNA and CDR2 as YNFKEQ. There are 15 residues in the CDR3. The V and J ends lost 2 bases and 7 bases, in that order; junction bases with no gene match: 3. CDR3 amino acids: CASSQLAGGKNEQFF. CDR3 in DNA: TGTGCCAGCAGCCAACTAGCGGGAGGGAAAAATGAGCAGTTCTTC.

The V and J genes are TRBV21-1 and TRBJ2-7; TRBD1, the table's D call, was not compared with the DNA. TRBV21-1 counts as a pseudogene. The CDR3 extends over 18 amino acids. The DNA for the CDR3 is TGTGCCAGCAGCAAAGAGGGGGCTCAGTCACGGAGCTCCTACGAGCAGTACTTC. Its translation: CASSKEGAQSRSSYEQYF.

The V and J genes are TRBV28 and TRBJ2-7; tentative D call: TRBD1 (5 bases). Trimming removed 3 bases from V and 0 bases from J, with 12 bases in between. The CDR3 consists of 15 residues. CDR1 is MDHEN, CDR2 SYDVKM, per germline. CDR3 residues: CASSFVQESSYEQYF. The CDR3 DNA reads as TGTGCCAGCAGTTTTGTACAGGAGAGCTCCTACGAGCAGTACTTC.

The rearrangement uses TRBV5-1 and TRBJ2-5, with 9 bases lining up with TRBD2. The trim removed 2 bases at V and 4 bases at J, leaving 9 bases unmatched. Germline CDR1 reads SGHRS; CDR2 reads YFSETQ. The CDR3 loop spans 16 amino acids. CDR3: CASSFLLAGKGETQYF. DNA for the CDR3: TGCGCCAGCAGCTTTCTCCTAGCGGGAAAGGGAGAGACCCAGTACTTC.

The rearrangement links TRBV19 to TRBJ1-1; D remains ambiguous. CDR3 length: 13 amino acids. Trimming pared 5 bases from V and 4 bases from J, leaving 11 bases between. From germline, CDR1 is LNHDA and CDR2 SQIVND (reference sequence). The CDR3 sequence: CASSPFTGTEAFF. Here the CDR3 DNA reads TGTGCCAGTAGTCCCTTTACGGGCACTGAAGCTTTCTTT.

The sample holds a few counts of this clone. This chain joins TRBV11-2 and TRBJ2-2, with TRBD2 identical over 11 bases. Germline V gene sequence: CDR1 SGHAT, CDR2 FQNNGV. The CDR3 sequence is 15 residues long. V lost 0 bases, J lost 8 bases, and 2 bases stayed unmatched. The CDR3: CASSLEPSGRGELFF. The DNA of the CDR3 is TGTGCCAGCAGCTTAGAGCCTAGCGGGAGGGGGGAGCTGTTTTTT.

The chain is built from TRBV11-2 and TRBJ2-7, with 7 bases fitting TRBD2. The CDR3 runs to 15 residues. Trimming took 4 bases from V and 3 from J; bases not matched to a gene: 9. Germline CDR1 is SGHAT and CDR2 is FQNNGV. In DNA form, the CDR3 reads TGTGCCAGCAGCTCCCCTAGCGGACACATCTACGAGCAGTACTTC. This gives the protein CASSSPSGHIYEQYF.

The chain employs TRBV19 and TRBJ2-7, with a tentative D call TRBD2 (5 bases). Germline-derived CDR1 and CDR2 are LNHDA and SQIVND (reference sequence). The ends were cut back, 3 bases at V and 2 bases at J, with 11 bases in the middle. The CDR3 is 14 amino acids. The CDR3 bases are TGTGCCAGTAGTATGAGGGAGATAGCCTACGAGCAGTACTTC. As protein: CASSMREIAYEQYF.

This clone was recorded once. V and J are TRBV7-3 and TRBJ2-1; D remains ambiguous. The CDR3 contains 16 residues. Germline V gene sequence: CDR1 SGHTA, CDR2 FQGTGA. Trimming cost V 2 bases and J 0 bases, with 11 bases left between them. This chain's CDR3 is CASSLAAVSSYNEQFF. CDR3 coding DNA: TGTGCCAGCAGCTTAGCCGCCGTGAGCTCCTACAATGAGCAGTTCTTC.

V usage is TRBV27 and J usage is TRBJ1-2, with 10 nucleotides matching TRBD1. The CDR3 consists of 13 residues. Germline V gene sequence: CDR1 MNHEY, CDR2 SMNVEV (reference sequence). The ends lost 6 bases at V and 2 bases at J; junction bases unmatched: 0. The CDR3 DNA reads TGTGCCAGCAGGACAGGGGGCAACTATGGCTACACCTTC. This codes for CASRTGGNYGYTF.

This clone was seen a handful of times. The chain combines TRBV7-9 with TRBJ2-5; tentative D call: TRBD2 (5 bases). Trimming took off 5 bases at V and 3 bases at J, with 16 bases between the two ends. The CDR3 sequence is 15 residues long. Germline values: CDR1 SEHNR, CDR2 FQNEAQ (reference sequence). The CDR3 is CASSIPEGREETQYF. The CDR3 coding sequence is TGTGCCAGCAGCATCCCAGAGGGTCGGGAAGAGACCCAGTACTTC.

This chain links TRBV2 with TRBJ1-6, with 7 bases aligning to TRBD1. The CDR3 has 15 amino acids. With V trimmed by 7 bases and J by 9 bases, 12 bases remained unmatched. Germline V gives CDR1 SNHLY, CDR2 FYNNEI. CDR3 residues: CASKTTQGSTSPLHF. The CDR3 DNA sequence: TGTGCCAGCAAGACTACACAGGGGTCAACTTCACCCCTCCACTTT.

This clone was detected once. The rearrangement joins TRBV2 to TRBJ1-6; 7 positions match TRBD1. CDR3 size: 14 residues. V lost 6 bases and J lost 7; bases outside the gene matches: 6. In germline, CDR1 is SNHLY, CDR2 FYNNEI. This chain's CDR3 is CASRPGGRNSPLHF. DNA for the CDR3: TGTGCCAGCAGGCCAGGGGGAAGAAATTCACCCCTCCACTTT.

The V gene is TRBV2, the J gene TRBJ2-1; D gene ambiguous. CDR3 length: 11 amino acids. CDR1 is SNHLY, CDR2 FYNNEI, per germline. Trimming stripped 3 bases from V and 8 bases from J, with 5 bases between. The CDR3 sequence is CASSEGDEQFF. DNA of the CDR3: TGTGCCAGCAGTGAGGGCGATGAGCAGTTCTTC.

This clone was detected once. The CDR3: CASSLVSGNSGANVLTF. The CDR3 DNA follows: TGCGCCAGCAGCTTGGTCTCGGGGAACTCTGGGGCCAACGTCCTGACTTTC. The chain joins TRBV5-1 to TRBJ2-6; TRBD2 is a possible D gene (5 bases). This CDR3 region has 17 residues. V lost 0 bases and J 0 bases, leaving 10 bases between the germline ends. Germline lookup yields CDR1 SGHRS and CDR2 YFSETQ. Full variable domain (rest looked up from reference TRBV5-1 and TRBJ2-6): KAGVTQTPRYLIKTRGQQVTLSCSPISGHRSVSWYQQTPGQGLQFLFEYFSETQRNKGNFPGRFSGRQFSNSRSEMNVSTLELGDSALYLCASSLVSGNSGANVLTFGAGSRLTVL.

This chain joins TRBV5-1 and TRBJ2-1, with D hard to call. The CDR3 length is 15 residues. The V gene lost 0 bases and the J gene lost 5 bases, with 12 bases spanning the gap. The V gene's germline CDR1 is SGHRS and CDR2 YFSETQ. The CDR3 spells CASSLAGYSHNEQFF. The CDR3 coding sequence is TGCGCCAGCAGCTTGGCCGGGTACTCACACAATGAGCAGTTCTTC. The full variable domain, in which reference TRBV5-1 and TRBJ2-1 provide the parts outside the CDR3, is KAGVTQTPRYLIKTRGQQVTLSCSPISGHRSVSWYQQTPGQGLQFLFEYFSETQRNKGNFPGRFSGRQFSNSRSEMNVSTLELGDSALYLCASSLAGYSHNEQFFGPGTRLTVL.

CDR3 sequence reads: CASSLGTGGLSPLHF. For the CDR3, the DNA is TGTGCCAGCAGCCTCGGGACAGGGGGCCTTTCACCCCTCCACTTT. The chain links TRBV11-2 to TRBJ1-6, with 12 positions matching TRBD1. This CDR3 is built from 15 residues. Germline V gene data show CDR1 as SGHAT and CDR2 as FQNNGV. The ends lost 5 bases at V and 9 bases at J; junction bases unmatched: 5.

J is TRBJ1-4 and V is TRBV5-1; D remains unclear. The CDR3 has 13 amino acids. The V gene's germline CDR1 is SGHRS and CDR2 YFSETQ. Trimming removed 4 bases at V and 6 bases at J, with 10 bases between. The CDR3 region is CASSTGDDEKLFF. The CDR3, as DNA: TGCGCCAGCAGCACGGGAGATGATGAAAAACTGTTTTTT.

The sample holds a few counts of this clone. The CDR3 is CAWSVLVRAQTNEKLFF. As DNA, the CDR3 is TGTGCCTGGAGTGTACTGGTCAGGGCACAAACTAATGAAAAACTGTTTTTT. This rearrangement joins TRBV30 to TRBJ1-4; tentatively, D is TRBD1 (5 bases). Trimming left V 0 bases short and J 1 base short, with 15 bases between. CDR1 is GTSNPN, CDR2 SVGIG, per germline (reference sequence). CDR3 length equals 17 residues. Drawing the rest from reference TRBV30 and TRBJ1-4, the complete variable domain is SQTIHQWPATLVQPVGSPLSLECTVEGTSNPNLYWYRQAAGRGLQLLFYSVGIGQISSEVPQNLSASRPQDRQFILSSKKLLLSDSGFYLCAWSVLVRAQTNEKLFFGSGTQLSVL.

The chain carries TRBV5-6 and TRBJ1-1; TRBD1 agrees at 8 bases. The CDR3 is 14 amino acids. V dropped 5 bases and J dropped 5; count of bases not matched to a gene: 8. Germline CDR1 SGHDT, CDR2 YYEEEE. The CDR3 nucleotides are TGTGCCAGCAGAACCGGCCAGGGGGCGACTGAAGCTTTCTTT. It specifies CASRTGQGATEAFF.

The J gene is TRBJ2-1, the V gene TRBV7-6; 7 bases agree with TRBD2. Per germline, CDR1 SGHVS and CDR2 FNYEAQ. J was trimmed by 5 bases and V by 1 base; bases with no gene match: 5. The CDR3 extends over 15 amino acids. The DNA for the CDR3 is TGTGCCAGCAGCTTAGGCGGGGCGGGGGACAATGAGCAGTTCTTC. As protein: CASSLGGAGDNEQFF.

This clone has a handful of counts. V usage is TRBV5-1 and J usage is TRBJ1-2; D possibly corresponds to TRBD1 (6 bases). The CDR3 sequence is 13 residues long. Deletions cut 2 bases from V and 4 bases from J, with 9 bases between. The germline CDR1 and CDR2 sequences are SGHRS and YFSETQ. The CDR3 sequence: CASSLTGSYGYTF. CDR3 in DNA: TGCGCCAGCAGCTTAACAGGGAGCTATGGCTACACCTTC.

The chain uses TRBV19 and TRBJ1-5, with TRBD1 identical over 8 bases. V was pared by 10 bases and J by 4 bases, with 9 bases of the junction left unmatched. Germline V lookup: CDR1 LNHDA, CDR2 SQIVND (reference sequence). This CDR3 has 14 amino acids. CDR3 bases: TGTGCCACCACGACAGGGGACGGGAATCAGCCCCAGCATTTT. Its protein is CATTTGDGNQPQHF.

The chain employs TRBV5-8 and TRBJ2-3, with D perhaps TRBD1 (5 bases). Germline V gene data show CDR1 as SGHTS and CDR2 as YDEGEE. This CDR3 region has 15 residues. V lost 4 bases, J lost 1 base, and 13 bases lay in between. DNA of the CDR3: TGTGCCAGCAGCACCCACAGGAATGGCACAGATACGCAGTATTTT. It is translated as CASSTHRNGTDTQYF.

The gene calls are TRBV7-2 and TRBJ2-1; D unresolved. Germline CDR1 reads SGHTA; CDR2 reads FQGNSA. V lost 4 bases and J lost 10, with 11 bases in between. The CDR3 length is 12 residues. This chain's CDR3 is CASSWPLREQFF. The CDR3 DNA follows: TGTGCCAGCAGCTGGCCGCTCAGGGAGCAGTTCTTC.

J is TRBJ2-3 and V is TRBV7-6; no clear D. Trimming cost V 0 bases and J 4 bases, with 8 bases left between them. Germline V gene lookup returns CDR1 SGHVS and CDR2 FNYEAQ. CDR3 length: 14 amino acids. The CDR3 region has the DNA TGTGCCAGCAGCTTAGCCCCGCAGTCAGATACGCAGTATTTT. Encoded protein: CASSLAPQSDTQYF. Full variable domain (missing parts from reference TRBV7-6 and TRBJ2-3): GAGVSQSPRYKVTKRGQDVALRCDPISGHVSLYWYRQALGQGPEFLTYFNYEAQQDKSGLPNDRFSAERPEGSISTLTIQRTEQRDSAMYRCASSLAPQSDTQYFGPGTRLTVL.

The chain has TRBV5-1 and TRBJ2-7; 12 nucleotides match TRBD1. Per the germline V gene, CDR1 is SGHRS and CDR2 is YFSETQ. The CDR3 length is 14 residues. The V gene end was trimmed by 4 bases and the J gene end by 6 bases; junction bases not matched to a gene: 5. CDR3 DNA sequence: TGCGCCAGCAGCCGTGGGACAGGGGGCGGCGAGCAGTACTTC. Its protein is CASSRGTGGGEQYF.